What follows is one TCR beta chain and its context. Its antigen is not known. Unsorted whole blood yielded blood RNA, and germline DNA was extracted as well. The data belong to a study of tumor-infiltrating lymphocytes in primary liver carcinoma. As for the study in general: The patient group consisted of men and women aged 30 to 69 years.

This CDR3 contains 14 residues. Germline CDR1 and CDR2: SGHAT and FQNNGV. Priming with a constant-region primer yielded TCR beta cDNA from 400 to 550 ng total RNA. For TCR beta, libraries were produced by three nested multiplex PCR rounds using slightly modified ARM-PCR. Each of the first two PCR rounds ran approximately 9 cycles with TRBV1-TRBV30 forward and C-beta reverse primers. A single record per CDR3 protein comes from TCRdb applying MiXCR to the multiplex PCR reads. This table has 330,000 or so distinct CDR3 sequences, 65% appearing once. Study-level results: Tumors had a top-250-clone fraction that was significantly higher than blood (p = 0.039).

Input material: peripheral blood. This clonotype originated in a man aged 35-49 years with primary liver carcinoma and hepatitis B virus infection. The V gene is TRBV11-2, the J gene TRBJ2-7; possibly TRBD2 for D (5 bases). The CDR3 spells CVNSWSSQAYEQYF. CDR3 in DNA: TGTGTCAACAGCTGGTCTAGCCAAGCCTACGAGCAGTACTTC. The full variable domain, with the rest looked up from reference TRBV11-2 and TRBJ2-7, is EAGVAQSPRYKIIEKRQSVAFWCNPISGHATLYWYQQILGQGPKLLIQFQNNGVVDDSQLPKDRFSAERLKGVDSTLKIQPAKLEDSAVYLCVNSWSSQAYEQYFGPGTRLTVT.